This TCR beta chain was captured in a study of blood T cell repertoires in COVID-19. Study-wide context: The study drew acute and convalescent COVID-19 samples from the United States, Italy and Spain. Sample material is recorded as cDNA or gDNA derived from T cells, B-cell-depleted T cells, or PBMCs.

This CDR3 is 15 amino acids long. The germline V gene has CDR1 SGDLS and CDR2 YYNGEE. V was shortened by 0 bases and J by 1 base, with 10 bases between the two germline ends. Authors' processing steps: The assay estimated nucleated cells by amplifying reference gene primers. Some clones are missing from TCRdb's copy, which holds only in-frame ones; the method was immunoSEQ multiplex PCR. The DNA gave D and trimming, while V, J and clone size come from that table. The sample lists under 200,000 clones, around 82% seen once, with roughly 11% in the top ten. This rearrangement joins TRBV9 to TRBJ1-2, with D possibly matching TRBD1 (5 bases). Sequenced material: peripheral blood. This clonotype was sampled from a man aged 65-85 years with active or convalescent COVID-19. CDR3 sequence reads: CASSVVPGINYGYTF. The CDR3 region has the DNA TGTGCCAGCAGCGTAGTTCCAGGGATTAACTATGGCTACACCTTC.